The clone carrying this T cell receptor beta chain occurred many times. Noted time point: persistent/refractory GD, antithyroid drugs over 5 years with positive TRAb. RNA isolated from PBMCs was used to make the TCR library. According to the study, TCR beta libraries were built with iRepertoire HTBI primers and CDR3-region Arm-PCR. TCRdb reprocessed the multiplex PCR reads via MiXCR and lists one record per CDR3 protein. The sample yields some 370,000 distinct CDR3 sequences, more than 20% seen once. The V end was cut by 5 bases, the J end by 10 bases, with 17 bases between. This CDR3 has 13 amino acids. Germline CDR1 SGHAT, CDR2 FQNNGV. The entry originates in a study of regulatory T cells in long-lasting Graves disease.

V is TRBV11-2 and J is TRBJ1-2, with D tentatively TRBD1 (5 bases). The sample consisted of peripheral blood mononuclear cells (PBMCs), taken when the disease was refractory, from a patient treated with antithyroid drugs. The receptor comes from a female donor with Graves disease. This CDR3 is CASSQEGQHDYTF. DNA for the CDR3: TGTGCCAGCAGCCAAGAGGGGCAGCATGACTACACCTTC.